This entry concerns a single TCR beta chain. These data belong to a study of T-cell reconstitution after alpha-beta-depleted transplantation in children. It was with unique molecular identifiers that the TCRbeta library was prepared. One entry per CDR3 protein results from TCRdb running MiXCR on the PCR reads. Of roughly 500,000 distinct CDR3 sequences listed, about 31% are singletons. V was clipped by 3 bases and J by 2 bases; unmatched bases: 7. The germline V gene has CDR1 SNHLY and CDR2 FYNNEI. This CDR3 spans 18 amino acids. The origin of this receptor is a human donor who donated a stem cell graft to a child with aplastic anemia. V gene TRBV2 combines with J gene TRBJ2-1; TRBD2 matches at 13 bases. The material sequenced was PBMCs from the stem cell graft donor, taken from the stem cell graft. The CDR3 sequence: CASSDPGLAGDPYNEQFF. The CDR3 DNA follows: TGTGCCAGCAGTGACCCCGGACTAGCGGGAGACCCCTACAATGAGCAGTTCTTC.